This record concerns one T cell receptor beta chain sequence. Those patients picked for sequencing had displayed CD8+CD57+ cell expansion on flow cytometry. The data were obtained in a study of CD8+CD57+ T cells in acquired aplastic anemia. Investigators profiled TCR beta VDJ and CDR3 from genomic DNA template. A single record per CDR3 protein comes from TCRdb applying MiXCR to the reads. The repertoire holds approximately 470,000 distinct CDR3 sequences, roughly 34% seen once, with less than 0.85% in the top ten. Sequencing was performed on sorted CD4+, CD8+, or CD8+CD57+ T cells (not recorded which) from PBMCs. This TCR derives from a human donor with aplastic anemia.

In DNA, the CDR3 is TGCAGTGCTATGCGGCTCAGCTCCTACGAGCAGTACTTC. This encodes CSAMRLSSYEQYF. This chain connects TRBV20-1 to TRBJ2-7; D is unresolved. V was pared by 4 bases and J by 0 bases, with 10 bases between. In germline, CDR1 is DFQATT, CDR2 SNEGSKA (reference sequence). The CDR3 covers 13 residues.